These T cell receptor beta chains were read from a single sample in a study of tumor-infiltrating lymphocytes in primary liver carcinoma. TCRdb called the multiplex PCR reads again in MiXCR, with one record for every CDR3 protein. Of approximately 210,000 distinct CDR3 sequences in the sample, around 60% are singletons; the top ten hold under 7.5%. Sequences were obtained from peripheral blood. These receptors were taken from a woman aged 55-69 years with primary liver carcinoma and hepatitis B virus infection. The CDR3 runs from the conserved cysteine through the conserved F or W. A D gene is named only where the DNA matches it firmly. The size entry is marked missing in some rows and otherwise reads once, few, many or a size class.

v_gene: TRBV11-2; d_gene: TRBD2; abundance: -; j_gene: TRBJ2-3; CDR3nt: TGTGCCGGCAGCTTAGATCCTAGCGGGAGTGGCACAGATACGCAGTATTTT; CDR3aa: CAGSLDPSGSGTDTQYF
v_gene: TRBV4-2; d_gene: -; abundance: many; j_gene: TRBJ1-6; CDR3nt: TGTGCCAGCAGCCACCTGCCGGGGGGTTCAGATAATTCACCCCTCCACTTT; CDR3aa: CASSHLPGGSDNSPLHF
v_gene: TRBV11-3; d_gene: -; abundance: -; j_gene: TRBJ2-1; CDR3nt: TGTGCCTGTAGCAGAACAACCTCTAGGCAGTTCTTC; CDR3aa: CACSRTTSRQFF
v_gene: TRBV11-1; d_gene: TRBD1; abundance: -; j_gene: TRBJ2-3; CDR3nt: TGTGCCAGCAGCCCAGACAGGGGCGCAGATACACAGTATTTT; CDR3aa: CASSPDRGADTQYF
v_gene: TRBV11-3; d_gene: -; abundance: -; j_gene: TRBJ2-3; CDR3nt: TGTGCCAGCAGCTTAGACTCAGCACTGCAATATTTT; CDR3aa: CASSLDSALQYF
v_gene: TRBV11-2; d_gene: -; abundance: -; j_gene: TRBJ2-5; CDR3nt: TGTGCCAGCAGCCATTTGAAGGGGAAAAGGACCCATTACTTC; CDR3aa: CASSHLKGKRTHYF
v_gene: TRBV29-1; d_gene: -; abundance: -; j_gene: TRBJ2-7; CDR3nt: TGCAACGTTGAAGACCCCCGGGGGGCCTCCTACGAACAGTACTTC; CDR3aa: CNVEDPRGASYEQYF
v_gene: TRBV29-1; d_gene: -; abundance: many; j_gene: TRBJ2-2; CDR3nt: TGCAGTGGTACGGGAGTCGACACCGGGGAGCTGTTTTTT; CDR3aa: CSGTGVDTGELFF
v_gene: TRBV6-6; d_gene: TRBD2; abundance: -; j_gene: TRBJ2-5; CDR3nt: TGTGCCAGCAGGCCTAGCGGGGGGAGGGAGGCCCAGTACTTC; CDR3aa: CASRPSGGREAQYF
v_gene: TRBV4-2; d_gene: -; abundance: many; j_gene: TRBJ2-7; CDR3nt: TGTGCCAGCAGCCAAGGGGAGGGGGACTACGAGCAGTACTTC; CDR3aa: CASSQGEGDYEQYF
v_gene: TRBV6-1; d_gene: -; abundance: -; j_gene: TRBJ1-5; CDR3nt: TGTGCCAGCAGTGAAGCGGATGGTGGTCAGCCCCAGCATTTT; CDR3aa: CASSEADGGQPQHF
v_gene: TRBV6-1; d_gene: TRBD1; abundance: -; j_gene: TRBJ1-1; CDR3nt: TGTGCCAGCAGTTCCCCTACAGGGGGCTTCAGTACTGAAGCTTTCTTT; CDR3aa: CASSSPTGGFSTEAFF
v_gene: TRBV5-4; d_gene: TRBD1; abundance: -; j_gene: TRBJ2-1; CDR3nt: TGTGCCAGCAGCGGCGGGGACAGGGAGGGTTACAATGAGCAGTTCTTC; CDR3aa: CASSGGDREGYNEQFF
v_gene: TRBV4-1; d_gene: TRBD1; abundance: -; j_gene: TRBJ2-1; CDR3nt: TGTGCCAGCAGCCAAGAGGGGGCCACTAGTTGGAGATCCTACAATGAGCAGTTCTTC; CDR3aa: CASSQEGATSWRSYNEQFF
v_gene: TRBV29-1; d_gene: TRBD1; abundance: many; j_gene: TRBJ2-6; CDR3nt: TGCAGCGTCGGCCGGACCGGGACAGGGAGCTCTGGGGCCAACGTCCTGACTTTC; CDR3aa: CSVGRTGTGSSGANVLTF
v_gene: TRBV5-1; d_gene: -; abundance: -; j_gene: TRBJ1-1; CDR3nt: TGCGCCAGCAGCTTAGCGACAGCGAACACTGAAGCTTCCTTT; CDR3aa: CASSLATANTEASF
v_gene: TRBV5-1; d_gene: TRBD2; abundance: -; j_gene: TRBJ2-1; CDR3nt: TGCGCCAGCAGCTTGGTAACTAGCGGGAGGAATGAGCAGTTCTTC; CDR3aa: CASSLVTSGRNEQFF
v_gene: TRBV5-8; d_gene: -; abundance: -; j_gene: TRBJ2-3; CDR3nt: TGTGTCAGCAGCCTCGGGGGCGCAGGTGGAAGGGATACGCAGTATTTT; CDR3aa: CVSSLGGAGGRDTQYF
v_gene: TRBV4-1; d_gene: -; abundance: many; j_gene: TRBJ1-1; CDR3nt: TGCGCCAGCACGACGGGGGGGGGCACTGAAGCTTTCTTT; CDR3aa: CASTTGGGTEAFF
v_gene: TRBV5-1; d_gene: TRBD1; abundance: -; j_gene: TRBJ2-4; CDR3nt: TGCGCCAGCAGCTTGGATCAGGGGGCGGATATGGACATTCAGTACTTC; CDR3aa: CASSLDQGADMDIQYF
v_gene: TRBV11-3; d_gene: -; abundance: -; j_gene: TRBJ2-2; CDR3nt: TGTACCAGCAGCACAAGGGGGGGAGACACCGGGGAGCTGTTATTT; CDR3aa: CTSSTRGGDTGELLF
v_gene: TRBV6-1; d_gene: -; abundance: -; j_gene: TRBJ1-5; CDR3nt: TGTGCCAGCACCCGCCACTACCTTAACCCCGATCAGCCCCAGCATTTT; CDR3aa: CASTRHYLNPDQPQHF
v_gene: TRBV11-3; d_gene: TRBD2; abundance: -; j_gene: TRBJ2-2; CDR3nt: TGTGCCACCAGTTTAGATCACTTGCGGACTAGCGGGACTGGCGGGGAGCTGTTTTTT; CDR3aa: CATSLDHLRTSGTGGELFF
v_gene: TRBV7-9; d_gene: -; abundance: -; j_gene: TRBJ2-5; CDR3nt: TGTGCCAGCAGCTTAGAGGCAGGGCCGGGCCAAGAGACCCAGTACTTC; CDR3aa: CASSLEAGPGQETQYF
v_gene: TRBV4-1; d_gene: -; abundance: many; j_gene: TRBJ1-1; CDR3nt: TGCGCCAGCAGCCAGGGAGTAGGGGTCTGGACTGAAGCTTTCTTT; CDR3aa: CASSQGVGVWTEAFF
v_gene: TRBV7-9; d_gene: -; abundance: many; j_gene: TRBJ2-7; CDR3nt: TGTGCCAGCAGCTCCGAGTGGTTAGCGGCTCCACACTTC; CDR3aa: CASSSEWLAAPHF
v_gene: TRBV11-2; d_gene: TRBD1; abundance: -; j_gene: TRBJ2-7; CDR3nt: TGTCCCAGCAGTTCCCGGACAGGCTACGAGGAGTACTTC; CDR3aa: CPSSSRTGYEEYF